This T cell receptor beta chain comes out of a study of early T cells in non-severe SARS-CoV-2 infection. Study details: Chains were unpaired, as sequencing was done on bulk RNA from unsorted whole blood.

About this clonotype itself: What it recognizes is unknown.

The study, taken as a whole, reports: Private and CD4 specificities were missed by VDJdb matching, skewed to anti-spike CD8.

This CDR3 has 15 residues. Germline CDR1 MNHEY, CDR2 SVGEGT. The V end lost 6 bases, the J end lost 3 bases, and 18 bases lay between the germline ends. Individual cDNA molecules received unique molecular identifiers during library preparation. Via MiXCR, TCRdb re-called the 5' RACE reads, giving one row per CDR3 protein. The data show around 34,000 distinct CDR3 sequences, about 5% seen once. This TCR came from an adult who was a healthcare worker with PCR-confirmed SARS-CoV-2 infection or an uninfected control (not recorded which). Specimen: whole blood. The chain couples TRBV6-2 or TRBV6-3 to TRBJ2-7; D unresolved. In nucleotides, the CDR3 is TGTGCCAGCAGCCATCCCCGGACCGCTGTCTACGAGCAGTACTTC. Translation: CASSHPRTAVYEQYF.